This T cell receptor beta chain was identified in a study of blood T cell repertoires in COVID-19. Study as a whole: COVID-19 samples collected from the United States, Italy and Spain covered acute and convalescent phases. In each case, the material was cDNA or gDNA derived from T cells, B-cell-depleted T cells, or PBMCs.

The CDR3 has 17 residues. In germline, CDR1 is MNHEY, CDR2 SVGEGT. The junction had 14 bases not matched to a gene; V was cut back by 6 bases and J by 4 bases. Sequencing was performed with immunoSEQ multiplex PCR; in TCRdb, only in-frame clones are kept and a portion is missing. The repertoire includes some 80,000 clones, about 90% of them detected once, and approximately 2.5% sits in the top ten. Input material: peripheral blood. The TCR was taken from a human donor in a cohort sampled during active COVID-19. The V gene is TRBV6-2 or TRBV6-3, the J gene TRBJ2-2; 7 bases match TRBD2. The CDR3 DNA reads TGTGCCAGCAGCGCCCCGGGACTACTTTTGGGCACCGGGGAGCTGTTTTTT. It translates to CASSAPGLLLGTGELFF.